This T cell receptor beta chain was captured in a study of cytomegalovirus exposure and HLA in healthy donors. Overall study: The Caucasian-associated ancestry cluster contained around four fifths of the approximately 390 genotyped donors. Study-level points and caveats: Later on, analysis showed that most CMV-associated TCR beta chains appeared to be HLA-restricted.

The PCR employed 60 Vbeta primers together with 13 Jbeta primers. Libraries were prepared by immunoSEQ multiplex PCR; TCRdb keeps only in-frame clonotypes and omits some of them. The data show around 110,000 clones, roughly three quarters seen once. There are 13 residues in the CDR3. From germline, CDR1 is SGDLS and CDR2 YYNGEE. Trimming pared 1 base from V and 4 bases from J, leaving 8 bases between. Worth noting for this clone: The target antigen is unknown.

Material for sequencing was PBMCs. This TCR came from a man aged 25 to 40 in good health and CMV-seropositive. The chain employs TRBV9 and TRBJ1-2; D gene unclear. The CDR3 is CASSVRDSYGYTF. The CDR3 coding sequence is TGTGCCAGCAGCGTACGGGATTCCTATGGCTACACCTTC.